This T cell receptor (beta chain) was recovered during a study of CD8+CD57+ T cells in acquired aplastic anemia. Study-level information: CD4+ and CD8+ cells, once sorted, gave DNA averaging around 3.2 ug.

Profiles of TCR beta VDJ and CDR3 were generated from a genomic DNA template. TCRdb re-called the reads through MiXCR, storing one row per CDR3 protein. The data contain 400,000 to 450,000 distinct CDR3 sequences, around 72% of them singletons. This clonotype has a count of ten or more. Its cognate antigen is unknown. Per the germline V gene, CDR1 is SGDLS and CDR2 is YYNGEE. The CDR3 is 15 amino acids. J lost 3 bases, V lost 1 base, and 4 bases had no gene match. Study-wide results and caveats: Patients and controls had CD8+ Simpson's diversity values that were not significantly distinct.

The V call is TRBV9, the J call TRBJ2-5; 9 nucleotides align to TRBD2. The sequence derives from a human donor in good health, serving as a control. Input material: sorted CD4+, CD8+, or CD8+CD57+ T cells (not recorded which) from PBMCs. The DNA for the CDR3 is TGTGCCAGCAGCGTAACGCGGGGGGGCAAAGAGACCCAGTACTTC. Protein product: CASSVTRGGKETQYF.